This TCR beta chain was sequenced for a study of blood T cell repertoires in COVID-19. Study as a whole: Material from acute and convalescent COVID-19 was sourced from the United States, Italy and Spain. T cells, B-cell-depleted T cells, or PBMCs supplied cDNA or gDNA.

Original analysis: The authors estimated nucleated cell counts from reference gene primer amplification. Some clones are missing from TCRdb's copy, which holds only in-frame ones; the method was immunoSEQ multiplex PCR. The V and J calls and clone size were taken over from that table, and D and trimming were inferred from the DNA. The repertoire holds 200,000 to 250,000 clones, with roughly 85% as singletons. The CDR3 length is 14 residues. The germline V gene has CDR1 SGHAT and CDR2 FQNNGV. V was pared by 2 bases and J by 4 bases, with 12 bases between. The rearrangement links TRBV11-2 to TRBJ2-7; possibly TRBD1 for D (6 bases). Material: peripheral blood. This TCR derives from a man aged 45 to 65 who had recovered from COVID-19. In DNA, the CDR3 is TGTGCCAGCAGCTTATCCGGGACAAGGTACGAGCAGTACTTC. Protein sequence: CASSLSGTRYEQYF.